The present TCR beta chain was sequenced within a study of response to subunit inactivated influenza vaccine. General study results and limits: Every seasonal influenza vaccination brings in few new T cells, the authors suggested.

V was clipped by 5 bases and J by 5 bases; unmatched bases: 9. CDR3 size: 14 residues. Using its own MiXCR run on the RT-PCR reads, TCRdb lists one record per CDR3 protein. The profile shows hundreds of thousands of distinct CDR3 sequences, less than 20% of them singletons. In this sample, this clonotype turned up a few times. Its specificity is unknown. This chain links TRBV12-3 or TRBV12-4 with TRBJ2-7, with TRBD1 identical over 7 bases. The source of this sequence is a man in his fifties or sixties who received an inactivated influenza vaccine. This material consisted of PBMCs from blood, taken 5 days after vaccination. The DNA of the CDR3 is TGTGCCAGCAGTGCCCCGGACAGGTTAAACGAGCAGTACTTC. This codes for CASSAPDRLNEQYF.